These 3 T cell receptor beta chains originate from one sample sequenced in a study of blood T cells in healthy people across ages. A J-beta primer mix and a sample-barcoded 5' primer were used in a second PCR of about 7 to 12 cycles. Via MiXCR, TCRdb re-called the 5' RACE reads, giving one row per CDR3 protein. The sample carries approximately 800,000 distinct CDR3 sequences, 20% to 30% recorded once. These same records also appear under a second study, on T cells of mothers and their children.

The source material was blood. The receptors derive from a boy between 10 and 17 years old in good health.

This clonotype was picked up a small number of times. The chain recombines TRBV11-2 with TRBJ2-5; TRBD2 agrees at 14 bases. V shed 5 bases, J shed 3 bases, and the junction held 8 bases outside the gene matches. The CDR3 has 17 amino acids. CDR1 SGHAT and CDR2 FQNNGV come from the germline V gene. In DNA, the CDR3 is TGTGCCAGCAGCGTCACTCGACTAGCGGGGGGGAAAGAGACCCAGTACTTC. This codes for CASSVTRLAGGKETQYF.

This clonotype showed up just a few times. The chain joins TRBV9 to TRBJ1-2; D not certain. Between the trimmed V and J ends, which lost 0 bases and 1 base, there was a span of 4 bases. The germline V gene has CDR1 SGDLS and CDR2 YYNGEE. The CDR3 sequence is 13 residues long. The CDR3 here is CASSVVLNYGYTF. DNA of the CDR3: TGTGCCAGCAGCGTAGTACTTAACTATGGCTACACCTTC.

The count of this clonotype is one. CDR3 protein: CASSRLTGNEQYF. The DNA for the CDR3 is TGCGCCAGCAGCCGCCTAACAGGTAACGAGCAGTACTTC. The chain recombines TRBV4-1 with TRBJ2-7, with D possibly TRBD1 on 5 matching bases. V was shortened by 4 bases and J by 5 bases, with 12 bases between the two germline ends. The CDR3 extends over 13 amino acids. The germline CDR1 and CDR2 sequences are MGHRA and YSYEKL.